This passage covers 10 T cell receptor beta chains from one sample sequenced in a study of T cells in Graves' hyperthyroidism and ophthalmopathy. Authors of the study amplified TCR beta CDR3 regions from RNA transcripts. HTBI primers drove first-round RT-PCR of the TCR CDR3. MiXCR was run by TCRdb on the multiplex PCR reads, yielding one entry per CDR3 protein. The data show about 400,000 distinct CDR3 sequences, around 14% seen once. Specimen: blood. These receptors originate from a woman in her thirties with Graves' hyperthyroidism.

This clonotype was observed many times. The chain links TRBV7-2 to TRBJ2-6; TRBD2 is a possible D gene (6 bases). The CDR3 loop spans 15 amino acids. The germline gives CDR1 SGHTA, CDR2 FQGNSA. V dropped 5 bases and J dropped 0 bases, with 8 bases sitting between them. The CDR3 DNA reads TGTGCCAGCAGCCGCGGGGACTCTGGGGCCAACGTCCTGACTTTC. Translating gives CASSRGDSGANVLTF.

The table lists this clonotype with a few counts. The CDR3 sequence is CASSLGTIDEQFF. The CDR3 bases are TGTGCCAGCAGCCTCGGGACAATCGATGAGCAGTTCTTC. The chain employs TRBV28 and TRBJ2-1, with a possible D match to TRBD1 (6 bases). Trimming took off 6 bases at V and 8 bases at J, with 14 bases between the two ends. There are 13 residues in the CDR3. The germline V gene encodes CDR1 MDHEN and CDR2 SYDVKM.

Concerning this clonotype: This may be a read error: a much more frequent sequence differs by one nucleotide. The gene calls are TRBV30 and TRBJ2-5; no definite D call. From germline, CDR1 is GTSNPN and CDR2 SVGIG (reference sequence). This CDR3 comprises 11 residues. The V end was cut by 5 bases, the J end by 4 bases, with 8 bases between. The CDR3 reads CAWGYLETQYF. The CDR3 coding sequence is TGTGCCTGGGGTTACTTAGAGACCCAGTACTTC.

In its sample, this clonotype was seen a few times. This sequence joins TRBV3-1 and TRBJ2-7; 7 positions agree with TRBD1. Unmatched junction bases numbered 6, after V lost 1 base and J lost 3 bases. Germline V gene data show CDR1 as LGHDT and CDR2 as YNNKEL (reference sequence). This CDR3 is built from 15 residues. The CDR3 nucleotides are TGTGCCAGCAGCCAAGGGACAGGTTTAATCTACGAGCAGTACTTC. It yields the protein CASSQGTGLIYEQYF.

This clonotype occurred many times. The J gene is TRBJ2-7, the V gene TRBV7-9, with unresolved D. Germline V gene sequence: CDR1 SEHNR, CDR2 FQNEAQ (reference sequence). CDR3 length: 13 residues. The ends were cut back, 5 bases at V and 2 bases at J, with 10 bases in the middle. CDR3 sequence (DNA): TGTGCCAGCAGCCCCCGGAGTGCCTACGAGCAGTACTTC. The encoded protein is CASSPRSAYEQYF. Complete variable domain (other parts from reference TRBV7-9 and TRBJ2-7): DTGVSQNPRHKITKRGQNVTFRCDPISEHNRLYWYRQTLGQGPEFLTYFQNEAQLEKSRLLSDRFSAERPKGSFSTLEIQRTEQGDSAMYLCASSPRSAYEQYFGPGTRLTVT.

There are many counts of this clonotype. V is TRBV12-3 or TRBV12-4 and J is TRBJ2-7; 9 bases are a match to TRBD1. After removal of 4 bases from V and 4 bases from J, the junction contained 5 bases not matched to a gene. The CDR3 sequence is 14 residues long. CDR3 protein: CASSSQGARYEQYF. Written as DNA, the CDR3 is TGTGCCAGCAGTTCACAGGGGGCGCGGTACGAGCAGTACTTC.

This clonotype was counted many times. The V and J genes are TRBV12-3 or TRBV12-4 and TRBJ2-1; 8 nucleotides match TRBD1. Trimming at V came to 3 bases and at J to 8 bases, leaving 6 bases not matched to a gene. CDR3 length equals 14 residues. CDR3 sequence reads: CASSFRGRTYEQFF. CDR3 nucleotides: TGTGCCAGCAGTTTCAGGGGGCGCACCTATGAGCAGTTCTTC.

This clonotype was recorded at least ten times. This chain uses TRBV20-1 with TRBJ2-3; unclear D gene. There are 13 residues in the CDR3. Germline assignment: CDR1 DFQATT and CDR2 SNEGSKA (reference sequence). V lost 3 bases and J 1 base, leaving 8 bases between the germline ends. DNA of the CDR3: TGCAGTGCTAGCACCCCAGGCACAGATACGCAGTATTTT. It codes for CSASTPGTDTQYF.

In regard to this clonotype: This may arise from a read error, as a much more abundant clone is one base away. The genes are TRBV18 and TRBJ2-1; TRBD1 agrees at 9 bases. Losses at the gene ends were 0 bases for V and 3 bases for J; bases not matched to a gene: 0. The CDR3 sequence is 15 residues long. In germline, CDR1 is KGHSH, CDR2 LQKENI. CDR3 residues: CASSPPGQGYNEQFF. The CDR3 DNA is TGTGCCAGCTCACCACCGGGACAGGGCTACAATGAGCAGTTCTTC.

In this sample, this clonotype turned up many times. The rearrangement uses TRBV2 and TRBJ1-6; possibly TRBD1 for D (5 bases). V was clipped by 5 bases and J by 6 bases, with 8 bases between them. The CDR3 covers 13 residues. From germline, CDR1 is SNHLY and CDR2 FYNNEI. CDR3 sequence reads: CASSPGLNSPLHF. In DNA form, the CDR3 reads TGTGCCAGCAGTCCGGGACTTAATTCACCCCTCCACTTT.